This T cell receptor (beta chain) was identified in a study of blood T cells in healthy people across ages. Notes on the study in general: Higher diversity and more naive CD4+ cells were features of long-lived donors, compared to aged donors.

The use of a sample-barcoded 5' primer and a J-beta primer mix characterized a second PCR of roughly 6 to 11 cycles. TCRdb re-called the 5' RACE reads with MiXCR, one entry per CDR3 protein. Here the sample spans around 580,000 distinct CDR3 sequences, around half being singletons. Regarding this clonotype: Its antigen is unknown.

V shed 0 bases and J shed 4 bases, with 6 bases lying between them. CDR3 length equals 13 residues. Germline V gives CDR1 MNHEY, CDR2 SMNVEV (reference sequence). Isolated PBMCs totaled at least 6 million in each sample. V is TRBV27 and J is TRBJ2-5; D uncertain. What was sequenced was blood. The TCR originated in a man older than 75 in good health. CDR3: CASSLSKGETQYF. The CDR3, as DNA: TGTGCCAGCAGTTTATCGAAAGGAGAGACCCAGTACTTC.